Listed below are T cell receptor beta chains from one sample, sequenced in a study of blood T cell repertoires in COVID-19. Assay: immunoSEQ multiplex PCR; the TCRdb copy retains only in-frame clones and omits some. The sample shows approximately 150,000 clones, more than 65% of them seen only once. Sample: peripheral blood. The origin of the receptors is a woman in her fifties or sixties in a cohort sampled during active or convalescent COVID-19. Each CDR3 is given without its conserved first and last residue. The D gene is left open where the match is weak.

V | D | CDR3
TRBV27 | . | ASSLLSGNGELF
TRBV6-5 | . | ASSKGAEAF
TRBV19 | TRBD1 | ASSTGTGGLYGYT
TRBV9 | . | ASSVSGEGSYNEQF
TRBV14 | . | ASRPSWGTYNSPLH
TRBV25-1 | . | ASSPGAGNTIY
TRBV14 | . | ASSQVSGGNYGYT
TRBV14 | TRBD2 | ASSGTSGGYNEQF
TRBV24-1 | . | ATSVPKTRYQETQY
TRBV7-6 | . | ASSLVSGERTEAF
TRBV30 | . | AWSVRRDTSNQPQH
TRBV18 | . | ASSPQSIWESGGYT
TRBV12-3/TRBV12-4 | . | AIKQGIGYGYT
TRBV6-1 | TRBD1 | ASSEAYRGPNYGYT
TRBV7-9 | . | ASSYPNVRGGNTIY
TRBV19 | . | ASSSRSSGANVLT
TRBV12-3/TRBV12-4 | . | ASSNYGQETQY
TRBV30 | . | AWTLGVASNYGYT
TRBV5-5 | TRBD1 | ASRLTGAGANVLT
TRBV5-1 | . | ASSLLQGFPYNEQF
TRBV19 | . | ASSMSGGQYNEQF
TRBV10-2 | TRBD2 | ASRGLAGEETQY
TRBV12-1 | . | ASSLNRGSYEQY
TRBV27 | TRBD2 | ASSLSSSGVEQF
TRBV13 | TRBD2 | ASSQRPGLAGGRVDTQY
TRBV2 | . | ASSGRNTEAF
TRBV5-1 | TRBD1 | ASSLALTTGTGLGGYT
TRBV25-1 | . | ASREENSPLH
TRBV7-9 | . | ASSLGASAGVGNQPQH
TRBV4-3 | TRBD2 | ASSQDPLAGFTDTQY
TRBV5-1 | . | ASRQDVGGETQY
TRBV19 | . | ASSILGPMNTEAF
TRBV11-2 | . | ASSSLYQGTYNEQF
TRBV5-6 | . | ASSLYSGEAF
TRBV11-1 | . | ASSLGGAGTDTQY
TRBV7-2 | . | ASSLIRQGNVAF
TRBV6-1 | TRBD1 | ASSEKSGTGNTEAF
TRBV24-1 | . | ATRHPSTDTQY
TRBV24-1 | TRBD1 | ATSDLGQGADEAF
TRBV11-2 | . | ASSLFGTLYNEQF
TRBV20-1 | . | SALATGYT
TRBV4-1 | TRBD2 | ASSRGLAGTEETQY
TRBV3-1/TRBV3-2 | . | ASSQYRRQNTEAF
TRBV3-1/TRBV3-2 | . | ASSDRAYEQY
TRBV5-4 | . | ASSFAGGGYT
TRBV19 | TRBD1 | ASTLPLTGGTEAF
TRBV24-1 | . | ATSDTGVAKNIQY
TRBV30 | TRBD1 | AWSRAGGGYGYT
TRBV5-1 | . | ASSLDAGGYYGYT
TRBV7-2 | TRBD2 | ASSFQTSGQYEQY
TRBV19 | . | ASSIIHGRAWDQPQH
TRBV21-1 | . | ATRQNTEAF
TRBV5-5 | TRBD1 | ASSQTGDRGNEKLF
TRBV7-6 | TRBD2 | ASSLKYQTSGGGETQY
TRBV19 | TRBD1 | ASSDRVAAETQY
TRBV4-3 | TRBD2 | ASSSSGTSGYNEQF
TRBV6-6 | . | ASSDPGTSNEKLF